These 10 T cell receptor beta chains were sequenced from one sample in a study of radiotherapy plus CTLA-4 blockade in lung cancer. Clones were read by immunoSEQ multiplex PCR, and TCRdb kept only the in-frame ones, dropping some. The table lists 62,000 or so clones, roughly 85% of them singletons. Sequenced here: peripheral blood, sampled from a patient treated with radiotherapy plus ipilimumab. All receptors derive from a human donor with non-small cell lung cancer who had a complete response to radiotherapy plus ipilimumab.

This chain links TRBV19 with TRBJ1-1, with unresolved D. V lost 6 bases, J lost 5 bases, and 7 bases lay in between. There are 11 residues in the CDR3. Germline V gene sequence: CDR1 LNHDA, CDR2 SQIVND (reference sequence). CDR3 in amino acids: CASSGRTEAFF. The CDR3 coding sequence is TGTGCCAGTAGCGGAAGAACTGAAGCTTTCTTT.

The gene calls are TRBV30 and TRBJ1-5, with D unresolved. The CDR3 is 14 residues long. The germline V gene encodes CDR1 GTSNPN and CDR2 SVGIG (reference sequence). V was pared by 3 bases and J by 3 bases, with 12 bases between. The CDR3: CAWREQKPNQPQHF. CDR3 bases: TGTGCCTGGAGAGAACAAAAACCCAATCAGCCCCAGCATTTT.

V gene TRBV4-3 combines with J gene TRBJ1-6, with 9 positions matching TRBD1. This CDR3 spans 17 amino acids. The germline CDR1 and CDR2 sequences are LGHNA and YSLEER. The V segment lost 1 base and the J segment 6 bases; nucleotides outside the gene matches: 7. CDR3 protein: CASSQGNRTGVNSPLHF. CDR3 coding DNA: TGCGCCAGCAGCCAAGGAAACCGGACAGGGGTTAATTCACCCCTCCACTTT.

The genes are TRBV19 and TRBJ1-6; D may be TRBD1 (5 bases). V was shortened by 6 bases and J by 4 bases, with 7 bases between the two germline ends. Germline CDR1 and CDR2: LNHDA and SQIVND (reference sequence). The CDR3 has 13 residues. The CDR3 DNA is TGTGCCAGTAGGACAGCTTATAATTCACCCCTCCACTTT. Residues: CASRTAYNSPLHF.

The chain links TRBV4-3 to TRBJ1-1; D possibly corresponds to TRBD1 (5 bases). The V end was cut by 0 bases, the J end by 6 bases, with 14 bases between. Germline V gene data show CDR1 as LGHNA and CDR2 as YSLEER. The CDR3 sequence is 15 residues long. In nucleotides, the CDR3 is TGCGCCAGCAGCCAAGAGGGCGCAGGGTTTGCTGAAGCTTTCTTT. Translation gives CASSQEGAGFAEAFF.

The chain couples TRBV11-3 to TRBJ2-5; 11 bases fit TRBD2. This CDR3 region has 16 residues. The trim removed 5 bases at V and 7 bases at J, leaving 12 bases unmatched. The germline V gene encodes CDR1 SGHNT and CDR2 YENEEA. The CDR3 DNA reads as TGTGCCAGCAGCAGTACCGGGACTAGCGGCTTCCGGACCCAGTACTTC. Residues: CASSSTGTSGFRTQYF.

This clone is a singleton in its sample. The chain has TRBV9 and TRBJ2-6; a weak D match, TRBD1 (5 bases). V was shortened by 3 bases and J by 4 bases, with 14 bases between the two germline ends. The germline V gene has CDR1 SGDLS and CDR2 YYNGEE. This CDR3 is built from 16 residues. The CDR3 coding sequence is TGTGCCAGCAGCGGTCCACAGGCGTCCGGGGCCAACGTCCTGACTTTC. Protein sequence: CASSGPQASGANVLTF. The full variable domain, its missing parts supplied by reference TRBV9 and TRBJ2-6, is DSGVTQTPKHLITATGQRVTLRCSPRSGDLSVYWYQQSLDQGLQFLIQYYNGEERAKGNILERFSAQQFPDLHSELNLSSLELGDSALYFCASSGPQASGANVLTFGAGSRLTVL.

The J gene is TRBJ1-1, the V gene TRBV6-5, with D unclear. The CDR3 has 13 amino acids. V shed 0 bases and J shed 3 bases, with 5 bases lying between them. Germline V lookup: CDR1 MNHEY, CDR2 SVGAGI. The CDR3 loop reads CASSYSVDTEAFF. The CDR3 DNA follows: TGTGCCAGCAGTTACTCGGTTGACACTGAAGCTTTCTTT.

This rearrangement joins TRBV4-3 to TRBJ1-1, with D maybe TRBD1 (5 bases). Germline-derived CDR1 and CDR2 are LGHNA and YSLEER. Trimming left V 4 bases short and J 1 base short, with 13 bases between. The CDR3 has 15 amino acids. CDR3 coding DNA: TGCGCCAGCAGCCGGAATTCAGGGAGGAACACTGAAGCTTTCTTT. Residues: CASSRNSGRNTEAFF.

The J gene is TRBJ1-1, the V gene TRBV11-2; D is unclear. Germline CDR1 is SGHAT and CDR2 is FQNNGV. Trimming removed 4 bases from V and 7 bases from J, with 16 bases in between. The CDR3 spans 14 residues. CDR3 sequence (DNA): TGTGCCAGCAGCTCAAGAAGTTTATTGGATGAAGCTTTCTTT. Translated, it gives CASSSRSLLDEAFF.